A single sample gave rise to the 29 T cell receptor beta chains below, sequenced in a study of cytomegalovirus exposure and HLA in healthy donors. 60 Vbeta and 13 Jbeta primers were used in PCR. Assay used: immunoSEQ multiplex PCR; TCRdb lists only in-frame clones, some missing. The sample has under 200,000 clones, over 80% seen once; the top ten hold approximately 1.6%. Sequencing was done on a sample of PBMCs. The source of these receptors is a girl aged 10 to 17 in good health and CMV-seropositive.

The CDR3 coding sequence is TGTGCCAGCAGGGGGCCCACCCTCCACAATGAGCAGTTCTTC. It is translated as CASRGPTLHNEQFF. This rearrangement joins TRBV7-8 to TRBJ2-1; D may be TRBD1 (5 bases). The CDR3 has 14 residues. Germline CDR1 reads SGHVS; CDR2 reads FQNEAQ. Trimming stripped 6 bases from V and 5 bases from J, with 14 bases between.

The rearrangement uses TRBV30 and TRBJ2-5; TRBD2 aligns across 14 bases. This CDR3 has 17 amino acids. After removal of 0 bases from V and 2 bases from J, the junction contained 5 bases not matched to a gene. In germline, CDR1 is GTSNPN, CDR2 SVGIG (reference sequence). In DNA, the CDR3 is TGTGCCTGGAGTGTACGGAGGACTAGCGGGGGGCAAGAGACCCAGTACTTC. The encoded protein is CAWSVRRTSGGQETQYF.

The CDR3 nucleotides read TGTGCCAGCAGGGACCTGGACAGGGGACCCTACAATGAGCAGTTCTTC. As protein: CASRDLDRGPYNEQFF. This chain uses TRBV5-5 with TRBJ2-1; TRBD1 aligns across 9 bases. Germline CDR1 is SGHKS and CDR2 is YYEKEE (reference sequence). CDR3 length: 16 amino acids. Trimming at V came to 5 bases and at J to 2 bases, leaving 8 bases not matched to a gene.

This chain joins TRBV6-5 and TRBJ2-5; D not resolved. The CDR3 covers 14 residues. V lost 7 bases and J lost 2, with 14 bases in between. Germline V lookup: CDR1 MNHEY, CDR2 SVGAGI. The CDR3 nucleotides read TGTGCCAGCACCGCCTCCCCCAGTCAAGAGACCCAGTACTTC. It yields the protein CASTASPSQETQYF.

The chain couples TRBV7-9 to TRBJ2-7, with no clear D. The CDR3 consists of 14 residues. V was cut by 1 base and J by 0 bases, with 7 bases left in between. Germline CDR1 is SEHNR and CDR2 is FQNEAQ (reference sequence). This CDR3 reads CASSLGQDSYEQYF. The CDR3 DNA sequence: TGTGCCAGCAGCTTAGGGCAGGACTCCTACGAGCAGTACTTC. The full variable domain, completed using reference TRBV7-9 and TRBJ2-7, is DTGVSQNPRHKITKRGQNVTFRCDPISEHNRLYWYRQTLGQGPEFLTYFQNEAQLEKSRLLSDRFSAERPKGSFSTLEIQRTEQGDSAMYLCASSLGQDSYEQYFGPGTRLTVT.

The CDR3 DNA follows: TGCAGCGTTGGGTCCGGGGAGAATGAGCAGTTCTTC. This codes for CSVGSGENEQFF. The J gene is TRBJ2-1, the V gene TRBV29-1, with D tentatively TRBD2 (5 bases). The germline CDR1 and CDR2 sequences are SQVTM and ANQGSEA. Between the trimmed V and J ends, which lost 4 bases and 7 bases, there was a span of 11 bases. This CDR3 comprises 12 residues.

The chain recombines TRBV5-1 with TRBJ2-3; 8 bases match TRBD2. With V trimmed by 4 bases and J by 4 bases, 2 bases remained unmatched. CDR3 size: 13 residues. CDR1 SGHRS and CDR2 YFSETQ come from the germline V gene. In nucleotides, the CDR3 is TGCGCCAGCAGCATGACTAGCGCAGATACGCAGTATTTT. It translates to CASSMTSADTQYF.

The chain has TRBV11-2 and TRBJ2-1; 7 bases are shared with TRBD2. Trimming took 5 bases from V and 0 from J; bases not matched to a gene: 4. The CDR3 spans 15 residues. Germline V lookup: CDR1 SGHAT, CDR2 FQNNGV. CDR3 amino acids: CASSPSGSSYNEQFF. The CDR3 nucleotides read TGTGCCAGCAGCCCTAGCGGTAGCTCCTACAATGAGCAGTTCTTC.

The chain is built from TRBV2 and TRBJ1-1, with a tentative D call TRBD1 (5 bases). The CDR3 is 12 amino acids. Germline V gene sequence: CDR1 SNHLY, CDR2 FYNNEI. Trimming shortened V by 9 bases and J by 4 bases, and 12 bases separated the two germline ends. Written as DNA, the CDR3 is TGTGCCAGTTCGCCGCAGGGCACTGAAGCTTTCTTT. It specifies CASSPQGTEAFF.

The chain is built from TRBV7-9 and TRBJ1-2; 7 nucleotides match TRBD1. Germline V gene data show CDR1 as SEHNR and CDR2 as FQNEAQ (reference sequence). This CDR3 is 14 amino acids long. V shed 4 bases and J 3 bases; nucleotides not matched to a gene: 5. The CDR3 region is CASSSSTGDYGYTF. The DNA for the CDR3 is TGTGCCAGCAGCTCCTCAACAGGGGACTATGGCTACACCTTC. The full variable domain, with the rest looked up from reference TRBV7-9 and TRBJ1-2, is DTGVSQNPRHKITKRGQNVTFRCDPISEHNRLYWYRQTLGQGPEFLTYFQNEAQLEKSRLLSDRFSAERPKGSFSTLEIQRTEQGDSAMYLCASSSSTGDYGYTFGSGTRLTVV.

Comment on this clone: Other nucleotide sequences from this sample produce the same CDR3. The rearrangement uses TRBV9 and TRBJ2-1, with 13 bases aligning to TRBD2. CDR1 is SGDLS and CDR2 is YYNGEE in the germline V gene. V lost 4 bases to trimming and J lost 3 bases; unmatched junction nucleotides: 4. There are 16 residues in the CDR3. Written as DNA, the CDR3 is TGTGCCAGCAGCCCCCGACTAGCGGGAGGCTACAATGAGCAGTTCTTC. Amino acids: CASSPRLAGGYNEQFF. The variable domain in full, completed from reference TRBV9 and TRBJ2-1, reads DSGVTQTPKHLITATGQRVTLRCSPRSGDLSVYWYQQSLDQGLQFLIQYYNGEERAKGNILERFSAQQFPDLHSELNLSSLELGDSALYFCASSPRLAGGYNEQFFGPGTRLTVL.

The chain couples TRBV18 to TRBJ2-1, with 11 bases aligning to TRBD2. The CDR3 has 16 amino acids. Germline lookup yields CDR1 KGHSH and CDR2 LQKENI. V gave up 0 bases and J gave up 4 bases; unmatched junction bases: 2. CDR3 sequence (DNA): TGTGCCAGCTCACCACCTACTAGCGGGGGATACAATGAGCAGTTCTTC. Its protein product is CASSPPTSGGYNEQFF.

This clone occurred once. The V and J genes are TRBV7-9 and TRBJ2-1, with TRBD2 matching 7 bases. The length of the CDR3 is 15 residues. The germline gives CDR1 SEHNR, CDR2 FQNEAQ (reference sequence). V lost 3 bases, J lost 0 bases, and 2 bases stayed unmatched. The CDR3 bases are TGTGCCAGCAGCTTCTCTAGCGGCTCCTACAATGAGCAGTTCTTC. It specifies CASSFSSGSYNEQFF.

The J gene is TRBJ1-1, the V gene TRBV19; D perhaps matches TRBD1 (6 bases). Trimming removed 7 bases from V and 1 base from J, with 13 bases in between. This CDR3 is built from 14 residues. Germline lookup yields CDR1 LNHDA and CDR2 SQIVND (reference sequence). CDR3 nucleotide sequence: TGTGCCAGTACTCCCAGGGGCGGGAACACTGAAGCTTTCTTT. It specifies CASTPRGGNTEAFF.

V is TRBV19 and J is TRBJ1-3; D is possibly TRBD1 (6 bases). Trimming stripped 0 bases from V and 4 bases from J, with 16 bases between. Germline V gene lookup returns CDR1 LNHDA and CDR2 SQIVND (reference sequence). The CDR3 totals 17 residues. DNA of the CDR3: TGTGCCAGTAGTATAGAACCGACAGGACAAGGAGGAAACACCATATATTTT. Amino acid sequence: CASSIEPTGQGGNTIYF.

The chain uses TRBV28 and TRBJ1-5, with a tentative D call TRBD1 (6 bases). The V gene's germline CDR1 is MDHEN and CDR2 SYDVKM. The CDR3 length is 15 residues. V was pared by 6 bases and J by 5 bases, with 17 bases between. The CDR3 here is CASRRDRNFHQPQHF. CDR3 DNA: TGTGCCAGCAGAAGAGACAGGAACTTCCATCAGCCCCAGCATTTT.

This clone has only one observation. The CDR3 DNA follows: TGTGCCAGCAGTTCGACAGGGGACAATTCACCCCTCCACTTT. Encoded protein: CASSSTGDNSPLHF. The V and J genes are TRBV28 and TRBJ1-6, with 8 bases matching TRBD1. There are 14 residues in the CDR3. Trimming at V came to 4 bases and at J to 7 bases, leaving 3 bases not matched to a gene. CDR1 is MDHEN, CDR2 SYDVKM, per germline.

The chain joins TRBV6-1 to TRBJ1-5, with a tentative D call TRBD1 (6 bases). The CDR3 loop spans 15 amino acids. V was shortened by 4 bases and J by 0 bases, with 10 bases between the two germline ends. Looked up from germline, CDR1 is MNHNS and CDR2 is SASEGT. The CDR3 region has the DNA TGTGCCAGCAGTGTACAGGGATATAGCAATCAGCCCCAGCATTTT. This translates into CASSVQGYSNQPQHF.

This clone has just one count. The rearrangement joins TRBV6-5 to TRBJ2-1; possible D gene TRBD1, 5 bases. This CDR3 has 11 residues. Germline V gene sequence: CDR1 MNHEY, CDR2 SVGAGI. V lost 2 bases to trimming and J lost 15 bases, with 11 bases between them. CDR3 residues: CASSYQGLLFF. In DNA form, the CDR3 reads TGTGCCAGCAGTTACCAGGGCTTGCTGTTCTTC.

This clone appeared a few times. This chain joins TRBV4-1 and TRBJ2-1; D not resolved. This CDR3 is 15 amino acids long. V was clipped by 0 bases and J by 8 bases, with 14 bases between them. CDR1 MGHRA and CDR2 YSYEKL come from the germline V gene. CDR3 residues: CASSQDRGSRDEQFF. The CDR3 DNA is TGCGCCAGCAGCCAAGATCGTGGTAGCCGCGATGAGCAGTTCTTC.

This chain links TRBV5-6 with TRBJ2-1, with a weak D call TRBD2 (5 bases). V dropped 3 bases and J dropped 6 bases, with 10 bases sitting between them. Germline lookup yields CDR1 SGHDT and CDR2 YYEEEE. This CDR3 spans 13 amino acids. The CDR3 nucleotides are TGTGCCAGCAGCTCGCCCGGACTCAATGAGCAGTTCTTC. Protein product: CASSSPGLNEQFF.

This clone was counted a single time. The chain joins TRBV6-6 to TRBJ2-3; D is uncertain. The CDR3 is made up of 15 amino acids. From germline, CDR1 is MNHNY and CDR2 SVGAGI (reference sequence). V dropped 7 bases and J dropped 9 bases, with 23 bases sitting between them. The CDR3 region has the DNA TGTGCCAGCACCCATGTCGTTCCAGGTGACAACACGCAGTATTTT. Protein: CASTHVVPGDNTQYF.

The chain links TRBV12-5 to TRBJ1-2; D gene unclear. V was cut by 1 base and J by 6 bases, with 9 bases left in between. The CDR3 sequence is 13 residues long. In germline, CDR1 is LGHNT, CDR2 FRNRAP. The CDR3 bases are TGTGCTAGTGGTTTGGGATGGGCGAATGGCTACACCTTC. Its translation is CASGLGWANGYTF.

The V call is TRBV9, the J call TRBJ2-4, with 10 bases identical to TRBD2. V lost 4 bases, J lost 0 bases, and 10 bases stayed unmatched. The CDR3 is made up of 18 amino acids. Germline CDR1 SGDLS, CDR2 YYNGEE. The CDR3 sequence is CASSPTLAGVLAKNIQYF. CDR3 bases: TGTGCCAGCAGCCCTACTCTAGCGGGGGTATTAGCCAAAAACATTCAGTACTTC.

V gene TRBV27 combines with J gene TRBJ1-1, with D perhaps matching TRBD1 (6 bases). Germline V gives CDR1 MNHEY, CDR2 SMNVEV (reference sequence). The CDR3 has 17 amino acids. The V gene lost 4 bases and the J gene lost 3 bases, with 21 bases spanning the gap. In DNA, the CDR3 is TGTGCCAGCAGTTCCTTAGGACAGACTCTGTGGGACACTGAAGCTTTCTTT. Protein product: CASSSLGQTLWDTEAFF.

The rearrangement uses TRBV6-1 and TRBJ1-5, with 11 bases matching TRBD1. This CDR3 has 18 residues. The J segment lost 3 bases and the V segment lost 0 bases, leaving 7 bases of the junction unmatched. CDR1 is MNHNS and CDR2 is SASEGT in the germline V gene. The CDR3 loop reads CASSEAWPGQGDNQPQHF. CDR3 DNA: TGTGCCAGCAGTGAAGCGTGGCCGGGACAGGGGGACAATCAGCCCCAGCATTTT.

The chain employs TRBV4-1 and TRBJ2-7; D not resolved. Deletions cut 5 bases from V and 5 bases from J, with 13 bases between. CDR1 and CDR2 (germline): MGHRA, YSYEKL. The CDR3 covers 13 residues. The CDR3 region is CASSANSRHEQYF. The CDR3 coding sequence is TGCGCCAGCAGCGCCAACTCTAGGCACGAGCAGTACTTC.

This clone has a handful of counts. The V call is TRBV19, the J call TRBJ1-1; no reliable D call. This CDR3 has 13 amino acids. From germline, CDR1 is LNHDA and CDR2 SQIVND (reference sequence). Trimming removed 3 bases from V and 3 bases from J, with 8 bases in between. In DNA form, the CDR3 reads TGTGCCAGTAGTATCGGTAGCTACACTGAAGCTTTCTTT. It translates to CASSIGSYTEAFF. Full variable domain (missing parts from reference TRBV19 and TRBJ1-1): DGGITQSPKYLFRKEGQNVTLSCEQNLNHDAMYWYRQDPGQGLRLIYYSQIVNDFQKGDIAEGYSVSREKKESFPLTVTSAQKNPTAFYLCASSIGSYTEAFFGQGTRLTVV.

The chain uses TRBV7-9 and TRBJ1-1, with 7 positions matching TRBD1. The CDR3 spans 15 residues. Looked up from germline, CDR1 is SEHNR and CDR2 is FQNEAQ (reference sequence). V was pared by 7 bases and J by 1 base, with 9 bases of the junction left unmatched. The DNA for the CDR3 is TGTGCCAGCACCAAAGAGGGACAGACGAACACTGAAGCTTTCTTT. Residues: CASTKEGQTNTEAFF. Full variable domain (rest looked up from reference TRBV7-9 and TRBJ1-1): DTGVSQNPRHKITKRGQNVTFRCDPISEHNRLYWYRQTLGQGPEFLTYFQNEAQLEKSRLLSDRFSAERPKGSFSTLEIQRTEQGDSAMYLCASTKEGQTNTEAFFGQGTRLTVV.